What follows are 16 T cell receptor beta chains derived from one specimen sequenced in a study of T cell responses to AZD1222 COVID-19 vaccine. Some clones are missing from TCRdb's copy, which holds only in-frame ones; the method was immunoSEQ multiplex PCR. Of tens of thousands of clones listed, roughly 90% were seen once; the top ten hold 3.1%. The input for sequencing was peripheral blood, taken 28 days after the second AZD1222 dose. The receptors come from an adult who received the AZD1222 COVID-19 vaccine.

Note on this clone: Sequence at one end of the junction differs from germline and may be a read error. J is TRBJ1-5 and V is TRBV6-1; weak D call: TRBD1 (6 bases). CDR1 MNHNS and CDR2 SASEGT come from the germline V gene. The CDR3 is 13 residues long. CDR3 nucleotide sequence: TGTGCCAGCAGTGAATTTTCTGGCAGGGGTAGATATTTT. Translating gives CASSEFSGRGRYF.

The chain couples TRBV10-3 to TRBJ1-4; TRBD1 might be the D (6 bases). Deletions cut 1 base from V and 0 bases from J, with 12 bases between. Germline V gene lookup returns CDR1 ENHRY and CDR2 SYGVKD. The CDR3 covers 17 residues. CDR3: CAISEFGGPATNEKLFF. The DNA of the CDR3 is TGTGCCATCAGTGAGTTTGGGGGGCCTGCAACTAATGAAAAACTGTTTTTT.

V is TRBV24-1 and J is TRBJ1-2, with 7 bases that match TRBD1. Germline V CDR1 and CDR2: KGHDR, SFDVKD. The V and J ends lost 4 bases and 7 bases, in that order; junction bases with no gene match: 5. The CDR3 length is 13 residues. Here the CDR3 reads CATSDPQGVGYTF. The CDR3 DNA reads as TGTGCCACCAGTGACCCTCAGGGGGTTGGCTACACCTTC.

This chain connects TRBV30 to TRBJ2-1; D not certain. The germline V and J ends were trimmed by 2 bases and 0 bases, with 14 bases remaining between them. This CDR3 region has 16 residues. In germline, CDR1 is GTSNPN, CDR2 SVGIG (reference sequence). The CDR3 loop reads CAWSFSSSSSYNEQFF. For the CDR3, the DNA is TGTGCCTGGAGTTTCTCCTCGAGTAGCTCCTACAATGAGCAGTTCTTC.

This rearrangement joins TRBV6-6 to TRBJ1-2, with 7 bases aligning to TRBD1. Germline CDR1 and CDR2: MNHNY and SVGAGI (reference sequence). J gave up 8 bases and V 2 bases, and 11 bases lay outside the gene matches. This CDR3 is built from 15 residues. The CDR3, as DNA: TGTGCCAGCAGTTACCCTGGGACAGCCACCCGGGGCTACACCTTC. It codes for CASSYPGTATRGYTF.

The rearrangement uses TRBV28 and TRBJ1-1; no clear D gene. CDR1 and CDR2 (germline): MDHEN, SYDVKM. The CDR3 totals 13 residues. Trimming pared 3 bases from V and 8 bases from J, leaving 13 bases between. The CDR3 sequence is CASSFGFGSEAFF. The DNA of the CDR3 is TGTGCCAGCAGTTTTGGTTTTGGTTCCGAAGCTTTCTTT.

This chain connects TRBV7-8 to TRBJ1-6, with D hard to call. The V gene lost 2 bases and the J gene lost 10 bases, with 9 bases spanning the gap. The germline V gene encodes CDR1 SGHVS and CDR2 FQNEAQ. The CDR3 has 13 residues. The CDR3 loop reads CASSLTSGSPLHF. CDR3 sequence (DNA): TGTGCCAGCAGCTTAACCTCTGGGTCACCCCTCCACTTT.

A single count supports this clone. The chain couples TRBV2 to TRBJ1-2; 9 nucleotides agree with TRBD1. V lost 5 bases and J lost 7; bases outside the gene matches: 14. The CDR3 runs 16 residues. Germline assignment: CDR1 SNHLY and CDR2 FYNNEI. CDR3 loop: CASSQRSIGQGPGYTF. In DNA form, the CDR3 reads TGTGCCAGCAGTCAGAGATCTATCGGACAGGGGCCTGGCTACACCTTC.

The chain has TRBV11-2 and TRBJ2-4; 10 bases match TRBD1. Germline V gene lookup returns CDR1 SGHAT and CDR2 FQNNGV. This CDR3 has 14 residues. Trimming removed 5 bases from V and 9 bases from J; junction bases left unmatched: 7. CDR3 sequence (DNA): TGTGCCAGCAGCCGCGGACAGGGGGAGGCCATTCAGTACTTC. It encodes CASSRGQGEAIQYF.

A single count supports this clone. The genes are TRBV19 and TRBJ1-1; D is undetermined. Germline V gives CDR1 LNHDA, CDR2 SQIVND (reference sequence). V gave up 5 bases and J gave up 3 bases, with 10 bases separating them. CDR3 length: 13 residues. The CDR3 region is CASSLQRDTEAFF. The CDR3 DNA reads TGTGCCAGTAGTTTGCAGAGGGACACTGAAGCTTTCTTT. Full variable domain (missing parts from reference TRBV19 and TRBJ1-1): DGGITQSPKYLFRKEGQNVTLSCEQNLNHDAMYWYRQDPGQGLRLIYYSQIVNDFQKGDIAEGYSVSREKKESFPLTVTSAQKNPTAFYLCASSLQRDTEAFFGQGTRLTVV.

V and J are TRBV11-3 and TRBJ2-1, with D possibly being TRBD1 or TRBD2 (6 bases each). Germline lookup yields CDR1 SGHNT and CDR2 YENEEA. This CDR3 is 15 amino acids long. Trimming took 1 base from V and 6 from J, leaving 13 bases between them. For the CDR3, the DNA is TGTGCCAGCAGCTTAGTTGGGGGGCCCATCAATGAGCAGTTCTTC. It is translated as CASSLVGGPINEQFF.

The chain combines TRBV7-2 with TRBJ1-6; weak D call: TRBD1 (5 bases). Germline V gene data show CDR1 as SGHTA and CDR2 as FQGNSA. This CDR3 is built from 15 residues. V lost 1 base to trimming and J lost 6 bases, with 10 bases between them. CDR3: CASSLEGTANSPLHF. The CDR3 DNA reads TGTGCCAGCAGCTTAGAGGGGACGGCTAATTCACCCCTCCACTTT.

The CDR3 is CASSAPTSGGSDTQYF. The CDR3 DNA follows: TGTGCCAGCAGCGCCCCGACTAGCGGGGGATCAGATACGCAGTATTTT. J is TRBJ2-3 and V is TRBV9, with TRBD2 identical over 12 bases. This CDR3 region has 16 residues. Per the germline V gene, CDR1 is SGDLS and CDR2 is YYNGEE. Germline trimming cut 3 bases from V and 4 bases from J; bases unmatched to any gene: 6.

The chain employs TRBV6-1 and TRBJ1-6, with D maybe TRBD1 (6 bases). With 2 bases removed from V and 14 bases from J, the gap between germline ends came to 16 bases. Germline CDR1 reads MNHNS; CDR2 reads SASEGT. This CDR3 spans 14 amino acids. The CDR3 protein is CASSERGAWRALHF. CDR3 sequence (DNA): TGTGCCAGCAGTGAAAGGGGGGCTTGGAGGGCCCTCCACTTT.

The genes are TRBV5-6 and TRBJ1-1; no reliable D call. This CDR3 has 17 amino acids. Trimming removed 4 bases from V and 0 bases from J, with 19 bases in between. CDR1 and CDR2 (germline): SGHDT, YYEEEE. The CDR3: CASSTLRRSFMNTEAFF. The CDR3 region has the DNA TGTGCCAGCAGCACCCTGAGGAGATCTTTTATGAACACTGAAGCTTTCTTT.

This clone was counted a few times. The chain uses TRBV6-6 and TRBJ1-2; TRBD1 agrees at 8 bases. With 5 bases clipped from V and 7 bases from J, the junction kept 9 bases outside the gene matches. Per germline, CDR1 MNHNY and CDR2 SVGAGI (reference sequence). This CDR3 region has 14 residues. The CDR3 DNA is TGTGCCAGCAGTGCCGGACAGGGAAAAGCTGGCTACACCTTC. This codes for CASSAGQGKAGYTF.